This is a list of T cell receptor beta chains from one sample in a study of technical replicates of blood from a few donors. TCRdb keeps only in-frame clones here, not all; method: immunoSEQ multiplex PCR. The repertoire has about 82,000 clones, around 94% of them found once; the top ten carry about 0.4%. The sequenced material came from T cells isolated from PBMCs. These receptors were collected from a human donor in good health. Both conserved end residues are trimmed from each CDR3.

V	length	CDR3
TRBV5-1	13	ASSFSSGAQETQY
TRBV19	12	ASSSQQGNEKLF
TRBV7-2	15	ASSLSPGQANTGELF
TRBV27	12	ASRQGVANEKLF
TRBV5-1	11	ASSLGTNPEQY
TRBV15	11	ATSSYTGPGYT
TRBV6-5	12	ASSQTRYPYEQY
TRBV19	10	ASSIAGNGYT
TRBV28	13	ASSRGTGGIDTQY
TRBV9	13	ASSVAGTGNNEQF
TRBV7-7	11	ASSFGGSSEQF
TRBV5-1	12	ASTRQGTYNEQF
TRBV6-1	14	ASSELPGGSIQGYT
TRBV28	12	AILPGTVNTEAF
TRBV27	11	ASSSQGMLGYT
TRBV5-4	14	ASSLGDSSPTDTQY
TRBV9	12	ASSMDREYRELF
TRBV11-2	13	ASSFSGTRVNEQF
TRBV13	13	ASSLGRGVPYEQY
TRBV7-2	12	ASSLVDFGDTQY
TRBV15	13	ATSRDPGGIDTQY
TRBV27	9	ASSQGRGYT
TRBV20-1	9	RAGYTDTQY
TRBV7-9	12	ASSFQGGEGGYT
TRBV6-5	11	ASSYSMNTEAF
TRBV7-7	11	ASSSDRENTIY
TRBV19	10	ASEGLYTEAF
TRBV6-5	12	ASSWGQVNTEAF
TRBV5-1	13	ASSLNGDSFYEQY
TRBV18	13	ASSPTGSVIYEQY
TRBV15	14	ATSSLFSGSLHEQY
TRBV19	11	ASSRDTNQPQH
TRBV15	13	ATKTGTGAYNEQF
TRBV7-2	12	ASSFGGSGNTIY
TRBV6-5	14	ASSYLASGITNIQY
TRBV28	14	ASSSLRDRGLNEQF
TRBV15	12	ATSHRGSYYGYT
TRBV7-6	13	ASRPQGAGSTEAF
TRBV30	11	AWRLPQGYGYT
TRBV2	12	ASQGLADTYEQY
TRBV27	13	ATSRVRETSYEQY
TRBV6-5	13	ASSQSLAGGGELF
TRBV19	13	ASSIVSGSLREQF
TRBV4-3	13	ASSRREPGMDEQY
TRBV27	12	ASSFQKISETQY
TRBV9	14	ASSVGAGGQGSEQY
TRBV6-6	13	ASRPQLTSNQPQH
TRBV28	13	ASSFLVPGGGKLF
TRBV29-1	12	SVHGDRTNTEAF
TRBV10-3	17	AISEGGDRGLFSSYEQY
TRBV7-6	16	ASSLAGGTRGGTDTQY
TRBV2	11	ASTGPDSYEQY
TRBV27	11	ASSSQGDTEAF